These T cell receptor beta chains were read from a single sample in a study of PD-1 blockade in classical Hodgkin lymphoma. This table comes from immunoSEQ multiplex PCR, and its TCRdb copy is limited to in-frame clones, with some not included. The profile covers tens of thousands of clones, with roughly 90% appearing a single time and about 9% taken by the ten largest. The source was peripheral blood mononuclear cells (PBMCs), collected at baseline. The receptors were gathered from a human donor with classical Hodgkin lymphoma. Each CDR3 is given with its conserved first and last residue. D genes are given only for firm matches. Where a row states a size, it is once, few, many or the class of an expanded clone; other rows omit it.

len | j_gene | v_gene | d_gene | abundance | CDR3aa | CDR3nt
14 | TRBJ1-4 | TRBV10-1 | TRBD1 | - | CASSKDRNNEKLFF | TGCGCCAGCAGTAAGGACAGGAATAATGAAAAACTGTTTTTT
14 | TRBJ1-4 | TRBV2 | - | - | CASSEPGALEKLFF | TGTGCCAGCAGTGAACCAGGGGCTCTTGAAAAACTGTTTTTT
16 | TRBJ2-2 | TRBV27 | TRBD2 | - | CASTLTSGGAGGELFF | TGTGCCAGCACTCTGACTAGCGGGGGGGCCGGCGGGGAGCTGTTTTTT
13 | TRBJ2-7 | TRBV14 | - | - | CASSHRTGYEQYF | TGTGCCAGCAGCCACAGAACAGGCTACGAGCAGTACTTC
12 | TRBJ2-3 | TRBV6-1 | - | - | CASSALTDTQYF | TGTGCCAGCAGTGCACTAACAGATACGCAGTATTTT
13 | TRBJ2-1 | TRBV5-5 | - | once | CASSPSSYNEQFF | TGTGCCAGCAGCCCTAGCTCCTACAATGAGCAGTTCTTC
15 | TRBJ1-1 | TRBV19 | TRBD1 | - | CASSETGGWNTEAFF | TGTGCCAGTAGTGAAACAGGGGGCTGGAACACTGAAGCTTTCTTT
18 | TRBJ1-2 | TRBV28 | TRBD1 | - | CASRMSGGTGGGGYGYTF | TGTGCCAGCAGAATGAGCGGAGGTACAGGGGGTGGTGGCTATGGCTACACCTTC
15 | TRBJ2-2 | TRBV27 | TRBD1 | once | CASSQGARSGGELFF | TGTGCCAGCTCGCAGGGGGCGCGTTCGGGCGGGGAGCTGTTTTTT
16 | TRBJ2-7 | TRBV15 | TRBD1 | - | CATSRGTGTGGYEQYF | TGTGCCACCAGCAGAGGAACCGGGACAGGGGGCTACGAGCAGTACTTC
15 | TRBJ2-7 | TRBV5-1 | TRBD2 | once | CASSLVSSGRQEQYF | TGCGCCAGCAGCTTGGTGTCTAGCGGGAGGCAAGAGCAGTACTTC
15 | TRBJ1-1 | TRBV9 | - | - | CASSHGGRMNTEAFF | TGTGCCAGCAGCCATGGGGGACGGATGAACACTGAAGCTTTCTTT
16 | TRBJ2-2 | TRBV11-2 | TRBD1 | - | CASRIPGQGDTGELFF | TGTGCCAGCAGAATCCCGGGACAGGGAGACACCGGGGAGCTGTTTTTT
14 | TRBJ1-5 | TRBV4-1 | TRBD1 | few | CASSPRTGGQPQHF | TGCGCCAGCAGCCCCCGGACAGGTGGACAGCCCCAGCATTTT
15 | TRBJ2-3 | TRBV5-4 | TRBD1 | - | CASSPDRVGTDTQYF | TGTGCCAGCAGCCCCGACAGGGTGGGGACAGATACGCAGTATTTT
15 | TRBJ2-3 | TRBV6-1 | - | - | CASSESLGSGDTQYF | TGTGCCAGCAGTGAAAGTTTGGGGTCCGGAGATACGCAGTATTTT
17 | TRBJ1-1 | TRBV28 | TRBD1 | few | CASSSPSMDRANTEAFF | TGTGCCAGCAGTTCCCCATCTATGGACAGGGCGAACACTGAAGCTTTCTTT
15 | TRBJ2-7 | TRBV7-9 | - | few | CASSLLVGASYEQYF | TGTGCCAGCAGCTTATTGGTGGGGGCCTCCTACGAGCAGTACTTC
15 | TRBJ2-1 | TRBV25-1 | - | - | CASSNSGLSYNEQFF | TGTGCCAGCAGTAATTCGGGGCTCTCCTACAATGAGCAGTTCTTC
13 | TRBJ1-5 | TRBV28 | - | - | CASSLLGVQPQHF | TGTGCCAGCAGTTTATTGGGGGTTCAGCCCCAGCATTTT
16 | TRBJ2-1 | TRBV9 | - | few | CASSVDFGDIYNEQFF | TGTGCCAGCAGCGTAGATTTCGGGGACATCTACAATGAGCAGTTCTTC
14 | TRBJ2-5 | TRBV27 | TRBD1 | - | CASSDTTGGETQYF | TGTGCCAGCAGCGACACCACAGGGGGAGAGACCCAGTACTTC
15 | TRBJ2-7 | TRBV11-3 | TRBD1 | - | CASSAFPGQPYEQYF | TGTGCCAGCAGCGCATTCCCGGGACAGCCCTACGAGCAGTACTTC
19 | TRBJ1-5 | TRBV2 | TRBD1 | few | CASSELKSYGTEENQPQHF | TGTGCCAGCAGTGAACTAAAATCGTACGGGACAGAGGAGAATCAGCCCCAGCATTTT
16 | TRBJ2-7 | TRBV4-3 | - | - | CASSQASPGVGNEQYF | TGCGCCAGCAGCCAAGCATCGCCAGGAGTCGGAAACGAGCAGTACTTC
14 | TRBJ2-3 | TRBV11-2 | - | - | CASSLGSMADTQYF | TGTGCCAGCAGCTTAGGTAGCATGGCAGATACGCAGTATTTT
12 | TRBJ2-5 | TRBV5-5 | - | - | CASSLVGETQYF | TGTGCCAGCAGCTTGGTCGGGGAGACCCAGTACTTC